Presented here are 23 T cell receptor beta chains from one specimen sequenced in a study of cytomegalovirus exposure and HLA in healthy donors (dated by TCRdb to between 2016 and 2019). The library came from the immunoSEQ multiplex PCR assay. For the multiplex PCR, a mixture combining 60 forward primers for TCR Vbeta segments and 13 reverse primers for TCR Jbeta segments was used. TCRdb holds this immuneACCESS table with in-frame rearrangements only. Some clones are missing; in checked studies, unresolved V genes explain under half, and the rest has no known cause. The sample profile shows 180,000 or so clones; around 75% of them were found once. The ten largest clonotypes hold 7.7% of the sample. Sequencing used PBMCs. The receptors derive from a woman in her forties in good health and CMV-seropositive.

This clone was counted once. This chain connects TRBV28 to TRBJ2-1; D is ambiguous. The CDR3 runs to 11 residues. Trimming cost V 6 bases and J 3 bases, with 3 bases left between them. Germline lookup yields CDR1 MDHEN and CDR2 SYDVKM. The chain's CDR3 is CASSFYNEQFF. CDR3 DNA sequence: TGTGCCAGCAGCTTCTACAATGAGCAGTTCTTC.

This CDR3 is CASSVTRNTGELFF. The CDR3 DNA sequence: TGTGCCAGTAGTGTGACACGAAACACCGGGGAGCTGTTTTTT. The chain recombines TRBV19 with TRBJ2-2; D is undetermined. Germline V gene lookup returns CDR1 LNHDA and CDR2 SQIVND (reference sequence). The CDR3 has 14 amino acids. V lost 5 bases and J lost 2, with 9 bases in between.

This rearrangement joins TRBV5-4 to TRBJ1-2; D might be TRBD1 (6 bases). V gave up 4 bases and J gave up 4 bases, with 11 bases separating them. CDR1 and CDR2 from the germline V gene are SGHNT and YYREEE (reference sequence). The CDR3 is made up of 13 amino acids. CDR3 loop: CASSPPGVYGYTF. In DNA form, the CDR3 reads TGTGCCAGCAGCCCACCAGGGGTCTATGGCTACACCTTC.

The rearrangement links TRBV30 to TRBJ2-5, with D uncertain. The end of the DNA fits TRBJ2-7 better, so the J call may be wrong. CDR1 and CDR2 (germline): GTSNPN, SVGIG (reference sequence). This CDR3 has 13 amino acids. CDR3 protein: CAWTVQSAYEQYF. In DNA form, the CDR3 reads TGTGCCTGGACCGTACAGTCGGCCTACGAGCAGTACTTC.

The V call is TRBV7-2, the J call TRBJ2-2, with 9 bases aligning to TRBD2. CDR3 length: 14 residues. From germline, CDR1 is SGHTA and CDR2 FQGNSA. The ends lost 5 bases at V and 6 bases at J; junction bases unmatched: 4. The CDR3 sequence is CASSLGLAAGELFF. CDR3 sequence (DNA): TGTGCCAGCAGCCTGGGACTAGCCGCCGGGGAGCTGTTTTTT.

The chain combines TRBV18 with TRBJ2-2; 11 bases are shared with TRBD2. In germline, CDR1 is KGHSH, CDR2 LQKENI. The CDR3 extends over 17 amino acids. V dropped 4 bases and J dropped 4; count of bases not matched to a gene: 8. CDR3 nucleotide sequence: TGTGCCAGCTCACGCGAGACTAGCGGGACCCTCACCGGGGAGCTGTTTTTT. Its translation: CASSRETSGTLTGELFF.

The gene calls are TRBV19 and TRBJ2-1, with D hard to call. Trimming cost V 2 bases and J 5 bases, with 13 bases left between them. The CDR3 runs to 15 residues. The germline V gene encodes CDR1 LNHDA and CDR2 SQIVND (reference sequence). This CDR3 reads CASSITYGGNNEQFF. CDR3 nucleotide sequence: TGTGCCAGTAGTATAACTTACGGCGGCAACAATGAGCAGTTCTTC.

This clone was detected once. The genes are TRBV19 and TRBJ2-5; 14 nucleotides agree with TRBD2. The trim removed 6 bases at V and 4 bases at J, leaving 7 bases unmatched. The CDR3 covers 16 residues. Germline V gene sequence: CDR1 LNHDA, CDR2 SQIVND (reference sequence). CDR3 DNA sequence: TGTGCCAGTAGCCGACGACTAGCGGGAGGGTTAGAGACCCAGTACTTC. Residues: CASSRRLAGGLETQYF.

The rearrangement links TRBV19 to TRBJ1-5; D gene unclear. Trimming cost V 2 bases and J 3 bases, with 8 bases left between them. CDR1 and CDR2 (germline): LNHDA, SQIVND (reference sequence). The CDR3 runs 14 residues. CDR3 sequence: CASSIRRANQPQHF. The CDR3 DNA follows: TGTGCCAGTAGTATAAGGAGGGCCAATCAGCCCCAGCATTTT. The variable domain in full, with the rest retrieved from reference TRBV19 and TRBJ1-5, is DGGITQSPKYLFRKEGQNVTLSCEQNLNHDAMYWYRQDPGQGLRLIYYSQIVNDFQKGDIAEGYSVSREKKESFPLTVTSAQKNPTAFYLCASSIRRANQPQHFGDGTRLSIL.

The V and J genes are TRBV19 and TRBJ2-7; TRBD2 matches at 8 bases. V was pared by 5 bases and J by 3 bases, with 0 bases of the junction left unmatched. The CDR3 contains 12 residues. Germline V CDR1 and CDR2: LNHDA, SQIVND (reference sequence). As DNA, the CDR3 is TGTGCCAGTAGTGGGACTAGCTACGAGCAGTACTTC. Translated: CASSGTSYEQYF.

The chain uses TRBV6-1 and TRBJ2-3, with TRBD1 identical over 11 bases. This CDR3 contains 17 residues. V dropped 3 bases and J dropped 3; count of bases not matched to a gene: 8. Germline CDR1 reads MNHNS; CDR2 reads SASEGT. CDR3 loop: CASSEGTGGFRTDTQYF. Written as DNA, the CDR3 is TGTGCCAGCAGTGAGGGGACAGGGGGATTTAGAACAGATACGCAGTATTTT.

This clone was seen once. This rearrangement joins TRBV18 to TRBJ1-1; TRBD1 agrees at 7 bases. V lost 1 base to trimming and J lost 0 bases; unmatched junction nucleotides: 2. The CDR3 runs 15 residues. Germline CDR1 is KGHSH and CDR2 is LQKENI. As DNA, the CDR3 is TGTGCCAGCTCACCACGAACAGGGGTGAACACTGAAGCTTTCTTT. This translates into CASSPRTGVNTEAFF.

In this sample, this clone turned up once. The V call is TRBV5-4, the J call TRBJ2-7; possibly TRBD2 for D (5 bases). Germline loops: CDR1 SGHNT, CDR2 YYREEE (reference sequence). V was shortened by 0 bases and J by 2 bases, with 9 bases between the two germline ends. CDR3 length equals 14 residues. The CDR3 DNA follows: TGTGCCAGCAGCTTGGGCGCGGGTACCTACGAGCAGTACTTC. This encodes CASSLGAGTYEQYF.

The V and J genes are TRBV5-1 and TRBJ1-1, with TRBD1 identical over 11 bases. V shed 3 bases, J shed 0 bases, and the junction held 4 bases outside the gene matches. CDR3 length: 16 residues. CDR1 and CDR2 (germline): SGHRS, YFSETQ. The CDR3 bases are TGCGCCAGCAGCTCGGACAGGGGGCTCATGAACACTGAAGCTTTCTTT. Its translation: CASSSDRGLMNTEAFF.

The V call is TRBV19, the J call TRBJ1-5; weak D call: TRBD1 (5 bases). The CDR3 is 17 amino acids. Germline loops: CDR1 LNHDA, CDR2 SQIVND (reference sequence). V lost 5 bases and J 0 bases, leaving 17 bases between the germline ends. CDR3 in DNA: TGTGCCAGTAGTTCTTGGGGGGACGTATATAGCAATCAGCCCCAGCATTTT. This codes for CASSSWGDVYSNQPQHF.

This chain joins TRBV7-6 and TRBJ1-1, with D unresolved. CDR1 is SGHVS, CDR2 FNYEAQ, per germline. This CDR3 is built from 15 residues. V dropped 4 bases and J dropped 6 bases, with 18 bases sitting between them. CDR3: CASSSSGSNFPEAFF. The CDR3 DNA follows: TGTGCCAGCAGCTCAAGTGGGAGCAACTTCCCTGAAGCTTTCTTT. Based on the CDR3 plus reference TRBV7-6 and TRBJ1-1, the full variable domain is GAGVSQSPRYKVTKRGQDVALRCDPISGHVSLYWYRQALGQGPEFLTYFNYEAQQDKSGLPNDRFSAERPEGSISTLTIQRTEQRDSAMYRCASSSSGSNFPEAFFGQGTRLTVV.

This chain uses TRBV6-5 with TRBJ2-1; 11 bases align to TRBD2. With V trimmed by 8 bases and J by 8 bases, 2 bases remained unmatched. The CDR3 loop spans 12 amino acids. Germline CDR1 is MNHEY and CDR2 is SVGAGI. The CDR3: CASGTSGYEQFF. CDR3 sequence (DNA): TGTGCCAGCGGGACTAGCGGCTATGAGCAGTTCTTC.

This sequence joins TRBV5-4 and TRBJ2-1, with 10 bases identical to TRBD2. Germline lookup yields CDR1 SGHNT and CDR2 YYREEE (reference sequence). Trimming at V came to 7 bases and at J to 3 bases, leaving 4 bases not matched to a gene. This CDR3 comprises 14 residues. The CDR3 DNA reads TGTGCCAGCTTTCTAGCGGGGGTCTACAATGAGCAGTTCTTC. Protein sequence: CASFLAGVYNEQFF.

The V and J genes are TRBV6-1 and TRBJ1-5, with 7 positions matching TRBD1. Per the germline V gene, CDR1 is MNHNS and CDR2 is SASEGT. This CDR3 spans 15 amino acids. The trim removed 6 bases at V and 7 bases at J, leaving 12 bases unmatched. This CDR3 reads CASSPRTGVRQPQHF. The CDR3 region has the DNA TGTGCCAGCAGCCCCAGGACAGGAGTACGGCAGCCCCAGCATTTT.

This sequence joins TRBV6-1 and TRBJ1-5, with no clear D. Germline V gives CDR1 MNHNS, CDR2 SASEGT. V gave up 5 bases and J gave up 5 bases, with 16 bases separating them. The CDR3 is made up of 15 amino acids. In DNA, the CDR3 is TGTGCCAGCAGTCCAACCGGGTCGGGTGATCAGCCCCAGCATTTT. Its translation: CASSPTGSGDQPQHF.

This chain uses TRBV19 with TRBJ2-7; 7 positions agree with TRBD1. CDR3 length: 16 residues. V was pared by 4 bases and J by 4 bases, with 13 bases of the junction left unmatched. CDR1 and CDR2 (germline): LNHDA, SQIVND (reference sequence). CDR3 sequence: CASSTGQDSWSYEQYF. CDR3 in DNA: TGTGCCAGTAGTACCGGACAGGATAGTTGGTCATACGAGCAGTACTTC.

V gene TRBV5-4 combines with J gene TRBJ2-7; TRBD1 might be the D (5 bases). The CDR3 length is 12 residues. Germline CDR1 reads SGHNT; CDR2 reads YYREEE (reference sequence). The germline V and J ends were trimmed by 0 bases and 6 bases, with 7 bases remaining between them. CDR3 sequence: CASSLAGFEQYF. CDR3 bases: TGTGCCAGCAGCTTGGCAGGGTTCGAGCAGTACTTC.

CDR3 DNA sequence: TGCGCCAGCAGCCAAGAGACCGAGTCCGCGGGTGAGCAGTTCTTC. This sequence encodes CASSQETESAGEQFF. The rearrangement links TRBV4-1 to TRBJ2-1; D is possibly TRBD2 (5 bases). Germline V gene lookup returns CDR1 MGHRA and CDR2 YSYEKL. Trimming took 0 bases from V and 9 from J, leaving 15 bases between them. The CDR3 is made up of 15 amino acids.